This TCR beta chain was retrieved from a study of T cell responses to AZD1222 COVID-19 vaccine (dated by TCRdb to the early 2020s). For the wider study: AZD1222 recipients whose second dose came at about 4 weeks and those whose second dose came at about 12 weeks were combined into one group, since spike-specific TCR depth and breadth did not differ between the two schedules. A total of about 230 trial participants underwent TCR sequencing, of whom some 210 received two doses of AZD1222 and 26 received two doses of the MenACWY control vaccine. Trial participants were enrolled by age into 18-55, 56-69 and 70-plus year subgroups, with 148, 28 and 57 TCR-sequenced participants respectively. Summary of the overall study and its limitations: Spike-specific TCR breadth and depth rose significantly after two AZD1222 doses compared with day 0 and with MenACWY recipients. Because no samples from the day 14 peak response were available, repertoires could be characterized only after the peak T cell response. Participants were mostly white British, with more females than males. The authors suggested clonal diversity may have been underestimated. Nearly half of unique spike-specific TCRs reportedly recognized epitopes outside regions mutated in the B.1.351 and B.1.1.7 variants. The vaccine-associated CD4 TCRs covered the entire spike protein, and the dominant responses fell in regions 160-218 and 743-854. The 56-69-year group was small, and its depth increase did not reach significance, likely because of low power. Conclusions about previously exposed vaccinees were limited because only a handful of AZD1222 recipients were SARS-CoV-2 seropositive at baseline.

On this clone: No cognate antigen has been identified for it. No much larger clone is present one base from it, and per-base qualities are unavailable.

Read against the paper, the sample's time point label means: baseline before first vaccination. Vaccinee samples were obtained from the UK trials COV001 and COV002, which included a single-blind randomized controlled phase 2/3 trial of AZD1222 (ChAdOx1 nCoV-19) in healthy adults. For TCRbeta chain sequencing, PBMC samples from trial participants were taken at day 0 and at day 28 after the second dose. The CDR3 regions of human TCRbeta chains were analyzed by immunosequencing. Processing in the source paper ran as follows. Repertoire TCRs were checked for matches against a reference library of SARS-CoV-2-specific TCRs that had been generated using the MIRA antigen-specificity platform. Breadth meant the fraction of unique TCRs that were SARS-CoV-2-associated, whereas depth meant the fraction of total T cells that were SARS-CoV-2-associated. Using the MIRA data, every spike-specific TCR was mapped to the spike region that the TCR reacted to and assigned to either a CD4 or a CD8 class. Log10-transformed breadth and depth values were compared by one-way ANOVA with Sidak's multiple comparisons tests. TCRdb obtained this table from immuneACCESS and retained in-frame rearrangements with V and J assigned. These tables miss some clones; where compared with another copy, unresolved V genes account for less than half of the shortfall, and the remainder is unexplained. The V and J calls and the clone size are those of that table, but D and trimming were determined from the DNA. This sample is represented by fewer than 150,000 clones; approximately 86% of them were singletons. The ten largest clonotypes hold approximately 5.9% of the sample.

As encoded in the germline V gene, CDR1 is KGHSH while CDR2 is LQKENI. From the cysteine up to the phenylalanine, the CDR3 has a length of 14 residues. The CDR3 DNA has 42 bases and is translated from base 1. The trim is 3 bases for V and 6 bases for J, with a gap of 14 bases between the germline ends. The sequencing used peripheral blood, collected on day 0 of AZD1222 vaccination. The clonotype originates from an adult in good health. The rearrangement combines TRBV18 with TRBJ1-1, with TRBD1 perhaps the D gene, on 5 matching bases. The CDR3 loop reads CASSPGGSAAEAFF. The sequenced DNA is TGTGCCAGCTCACCTGGGGGGAGCGCGGCTGAAGCTTTCTTT.